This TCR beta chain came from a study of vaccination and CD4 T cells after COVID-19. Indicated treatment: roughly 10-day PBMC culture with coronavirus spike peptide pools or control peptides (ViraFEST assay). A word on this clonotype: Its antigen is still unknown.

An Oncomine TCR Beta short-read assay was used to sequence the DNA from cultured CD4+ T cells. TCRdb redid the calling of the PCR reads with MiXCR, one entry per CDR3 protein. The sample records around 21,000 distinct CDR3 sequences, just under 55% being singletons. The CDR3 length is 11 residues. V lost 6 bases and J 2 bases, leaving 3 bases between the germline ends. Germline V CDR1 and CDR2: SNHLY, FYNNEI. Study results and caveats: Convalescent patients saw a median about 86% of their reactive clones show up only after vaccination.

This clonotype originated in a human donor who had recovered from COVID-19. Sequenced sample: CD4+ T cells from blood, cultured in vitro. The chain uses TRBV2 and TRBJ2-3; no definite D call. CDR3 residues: CASRATDTQYF. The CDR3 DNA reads TGTGCCAGCAGGGCCACAGATACGCAGTATTTT.